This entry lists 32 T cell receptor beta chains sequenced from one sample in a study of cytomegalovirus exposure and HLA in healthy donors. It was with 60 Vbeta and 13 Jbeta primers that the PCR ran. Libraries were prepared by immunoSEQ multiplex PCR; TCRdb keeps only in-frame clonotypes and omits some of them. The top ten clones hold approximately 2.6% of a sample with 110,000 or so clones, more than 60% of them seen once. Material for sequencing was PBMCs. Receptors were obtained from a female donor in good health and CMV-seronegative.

The CDR3 is CASSYLRDRGPETQYF. CDR3 nucleotides: TGTGCCAGCAGTTACCTACGCGACAGGGGCCCAGAGACCCAGTACTTC. This chain uses TRBV6-5 with TRBJ2-5; 8 nucleotides line up with TRBD1. From germline, CDR1 is MNHEY and CDR2 SVGAGI. V shed 2 bases, J shed 4 bases, and the junction held 9 bases outside the gene matches. This CDR3 region has 16 residues.

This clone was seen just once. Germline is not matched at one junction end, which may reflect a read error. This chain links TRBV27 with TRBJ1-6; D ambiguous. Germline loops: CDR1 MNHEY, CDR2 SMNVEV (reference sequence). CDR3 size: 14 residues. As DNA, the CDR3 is TGTGCCAGCCGTTTATTGGGAGATAATTCACCCCTCCACTTT. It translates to CASRLLGDNSPLHF.

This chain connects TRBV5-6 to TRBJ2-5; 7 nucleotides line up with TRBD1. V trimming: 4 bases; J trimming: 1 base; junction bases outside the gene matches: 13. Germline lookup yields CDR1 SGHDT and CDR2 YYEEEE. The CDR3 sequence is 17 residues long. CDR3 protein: CASSTGVKSVLQETQYF. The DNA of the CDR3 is TGTGCCAGCAGCACAGGGGTAAAATCCGTCCTCCAAGAGACCCAGTACTTC.

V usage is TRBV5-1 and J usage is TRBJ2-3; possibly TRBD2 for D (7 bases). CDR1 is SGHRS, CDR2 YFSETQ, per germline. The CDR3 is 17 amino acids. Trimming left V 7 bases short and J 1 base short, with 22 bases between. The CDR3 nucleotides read TGCGCCAGCCTCTTCTTCCACGGCGGGGGCGGCACAGATACGCAGTATTTT. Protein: CASLFFHGGGGTDTQYF.

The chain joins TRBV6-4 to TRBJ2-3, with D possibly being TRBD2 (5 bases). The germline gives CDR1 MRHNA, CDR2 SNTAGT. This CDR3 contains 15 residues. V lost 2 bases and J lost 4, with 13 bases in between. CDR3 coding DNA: TGTGCCAGCAGTGACCCGACTAATACCCCAGATACGCAGTATTTT. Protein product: CASSDPTNTPDTQYF.

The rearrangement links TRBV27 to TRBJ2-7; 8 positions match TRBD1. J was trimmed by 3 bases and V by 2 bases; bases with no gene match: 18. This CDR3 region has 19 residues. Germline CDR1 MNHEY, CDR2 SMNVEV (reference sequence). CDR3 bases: TGTGCCAGCAGTTTACGCGTGGACAGGGAAGGGGCGCTTGGCTACGAGCAGTACTTC. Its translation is CASSLRVDREGALGYEQYF.

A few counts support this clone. The CDR3: CASSGSQGRELFF. In DNA form, the CDR3 reads TGTGCCAGCAGCGGCAGCCAGGGTAGAGAACTGTTTTTT. This chain joins TRBV9 and TRBJ1-4; D may be TRBD1 (5 bases). Deletions cut 3 bases from V and 12 bases from J, with 15 bases between. The germline gives CDR1 SGDLS, CDR2 YYNGEE. This CDR3 is built from 13 residues.

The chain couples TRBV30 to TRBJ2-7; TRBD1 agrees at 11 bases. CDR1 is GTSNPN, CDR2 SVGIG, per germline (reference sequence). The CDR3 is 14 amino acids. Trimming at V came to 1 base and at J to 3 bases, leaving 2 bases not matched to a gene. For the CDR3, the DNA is TGTGCCTGGAGTGCCGGGACAGGGGGCTACGAGCAGTACTTC. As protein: CAWSAGTGGYEQYF.

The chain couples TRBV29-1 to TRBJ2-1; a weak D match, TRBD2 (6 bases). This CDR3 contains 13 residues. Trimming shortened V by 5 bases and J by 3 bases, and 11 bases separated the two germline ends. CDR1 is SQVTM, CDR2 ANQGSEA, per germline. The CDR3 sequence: CSVTRLDYNEQFF. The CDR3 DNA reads TGCAGCGTTACGCGACTAGACTACAATGAGCAGTTCTTC.

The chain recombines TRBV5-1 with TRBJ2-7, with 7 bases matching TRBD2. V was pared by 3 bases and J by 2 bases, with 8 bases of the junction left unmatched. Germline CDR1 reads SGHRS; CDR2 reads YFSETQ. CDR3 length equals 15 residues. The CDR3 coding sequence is TGCGCCAGCAGCTACAGCGGGGACGTAACCTACGAGCAGTACTTC. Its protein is CASSYSGDVTYEQYF.

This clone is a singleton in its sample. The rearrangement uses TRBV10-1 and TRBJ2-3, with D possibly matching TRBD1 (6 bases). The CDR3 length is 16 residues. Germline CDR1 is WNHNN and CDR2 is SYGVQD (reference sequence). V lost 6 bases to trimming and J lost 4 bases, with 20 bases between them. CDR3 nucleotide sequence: TGCGCCAGCAGGGAACAGGGTTTTGGCGGAGCAGATACGCAGTATTTT. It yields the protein CASREQGFGGADTQYF.

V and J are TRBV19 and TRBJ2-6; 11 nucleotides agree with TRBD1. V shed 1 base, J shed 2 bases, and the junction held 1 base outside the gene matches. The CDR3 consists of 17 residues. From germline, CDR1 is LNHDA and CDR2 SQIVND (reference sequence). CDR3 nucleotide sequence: TGTGCCAGTAGTATAGGGGGACAGGGGGCTGGGGCCAACGTCCTGACTTTC. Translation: CASSIGGQGAGANVLTF.

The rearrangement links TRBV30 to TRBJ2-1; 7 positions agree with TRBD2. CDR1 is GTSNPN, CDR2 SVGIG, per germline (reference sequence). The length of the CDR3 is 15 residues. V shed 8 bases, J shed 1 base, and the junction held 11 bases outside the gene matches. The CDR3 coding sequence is TGTGCCCGCCGCGGGGGAGGGGCGTCCTACAATGAGCAGTTCTTC. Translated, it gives CARRGGGASYNEQFF.

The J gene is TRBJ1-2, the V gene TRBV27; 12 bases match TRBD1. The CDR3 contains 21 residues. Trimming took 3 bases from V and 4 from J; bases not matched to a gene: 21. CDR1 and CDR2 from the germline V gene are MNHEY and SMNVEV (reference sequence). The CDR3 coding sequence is TGTGCCAGCAGTTTTTTCCCGGGACAGGGGGCTAGAGGCTCTGGGCTCTATGGCTACACCTTC. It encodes CASSFFPGQGARGSGLYGYTF.

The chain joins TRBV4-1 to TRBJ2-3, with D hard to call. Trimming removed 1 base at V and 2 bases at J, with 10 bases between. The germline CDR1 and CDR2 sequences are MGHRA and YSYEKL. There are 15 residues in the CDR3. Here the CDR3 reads CASSQGDLVTDTQYF. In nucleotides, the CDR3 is TGCGCCAGCAGCCAAGGAGACCTAGTCACAGATACGCAGTATTTT.

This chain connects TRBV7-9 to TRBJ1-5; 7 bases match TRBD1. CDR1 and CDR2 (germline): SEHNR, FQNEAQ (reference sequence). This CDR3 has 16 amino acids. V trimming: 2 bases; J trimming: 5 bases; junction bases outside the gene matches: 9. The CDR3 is CASSLSSGGTDQPQHF. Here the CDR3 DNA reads TGTGCCAGCAGCTTATCCTCAGGGGGGACGGATCAGCCCCAGCATTTT.

CDR3 in DNA: TGTGCCAGCAGCCAAGATTCACCTAGCGGGGACTACGAGCAGTACTTC. This translates into CASSQDSPSGDYEQYF. This chain joins TRBV4-2 and TRBJ2-7; the match to TRBD2 covers 9 bases. The CDR3 length is 16 residues. Unmatched junction bases numbered 6, after V lost 0 bases and J lost 3 bases. Germline lookup yields CDR1 LGHNA and CDR2 YNFKEQ.

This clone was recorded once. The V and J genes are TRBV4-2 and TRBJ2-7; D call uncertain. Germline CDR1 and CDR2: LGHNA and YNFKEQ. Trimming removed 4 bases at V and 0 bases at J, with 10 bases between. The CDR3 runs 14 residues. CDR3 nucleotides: TGTGCCAGCAGCCCCACAGAGAGCTCCTACGAGCAGTACTTC. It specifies CASSPTESSYEQYF.

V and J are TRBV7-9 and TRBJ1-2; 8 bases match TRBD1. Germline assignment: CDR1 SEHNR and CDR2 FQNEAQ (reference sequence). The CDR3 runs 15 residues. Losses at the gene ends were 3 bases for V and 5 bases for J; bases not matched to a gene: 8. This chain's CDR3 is CASSLGAGGAYGYTF. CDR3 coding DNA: TGTGCCAGCAGCTTGGGTGCAGGGGGCGCATATGGCTACACCTTC.

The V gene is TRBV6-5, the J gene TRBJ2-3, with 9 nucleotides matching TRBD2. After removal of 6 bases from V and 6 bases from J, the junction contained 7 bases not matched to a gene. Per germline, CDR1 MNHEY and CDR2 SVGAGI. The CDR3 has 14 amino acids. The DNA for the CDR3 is TGTGCCAGCAGCTCAGCGGGGGGCGGTGATACGCAGTATTTT. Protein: CASSSAGGGDTQYF.

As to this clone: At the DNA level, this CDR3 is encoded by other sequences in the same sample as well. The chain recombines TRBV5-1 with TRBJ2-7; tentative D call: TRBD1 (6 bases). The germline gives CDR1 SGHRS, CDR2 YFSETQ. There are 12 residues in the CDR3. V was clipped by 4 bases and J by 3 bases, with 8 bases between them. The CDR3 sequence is CASSPDSYEQYF. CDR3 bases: TGCGCCAGCAGCCCGGACAGCTACGAGCAGTACTTC. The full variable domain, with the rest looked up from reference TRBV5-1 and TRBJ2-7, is KAGVTQTPRYLIKTRGQQVTLSCSPISGHRSVSWYQQTPGQGLQFLFEYFSETQRNKGNFPGRFSGRQFSNSRSEMNVSTLELGDSALYLCASSPDSYEQYFGPGTRLTVT.

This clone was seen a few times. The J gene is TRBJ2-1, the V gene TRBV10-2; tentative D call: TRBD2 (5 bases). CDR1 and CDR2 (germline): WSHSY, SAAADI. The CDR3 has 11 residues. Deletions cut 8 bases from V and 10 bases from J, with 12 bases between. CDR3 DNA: TGCGCCAGCGGTGTAGCGCGAGAGCAGTTCTTC. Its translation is CASGVAREQFF.

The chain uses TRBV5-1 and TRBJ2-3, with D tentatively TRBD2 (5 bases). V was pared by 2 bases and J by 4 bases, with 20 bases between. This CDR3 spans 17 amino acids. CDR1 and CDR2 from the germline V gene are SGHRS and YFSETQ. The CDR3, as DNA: TGCGCCAGCAGCTTTACGGGGAGTATGGGTACGGCAGATACGCAGTATTTT. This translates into CASSFTGSMGTADTQYF.

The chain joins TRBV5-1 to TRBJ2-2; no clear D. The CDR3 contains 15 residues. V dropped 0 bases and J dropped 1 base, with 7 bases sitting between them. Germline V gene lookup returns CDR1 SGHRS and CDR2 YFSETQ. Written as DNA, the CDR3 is TGCGCCAGCAGCTTGGAGTGGCTGAACACCGGGGAGCTGTTTTTT. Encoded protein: CASSLEWLNTGELFF.

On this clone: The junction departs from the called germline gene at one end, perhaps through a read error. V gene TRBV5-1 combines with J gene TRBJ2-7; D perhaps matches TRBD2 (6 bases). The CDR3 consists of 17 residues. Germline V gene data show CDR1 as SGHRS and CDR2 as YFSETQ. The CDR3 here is CASSLAGSFSQVYGQYF. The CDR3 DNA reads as TGCGCCAGCAGCTTGGCCGGGAGTTTCAGCCAGGTCTACGGGCAGTACTTC.

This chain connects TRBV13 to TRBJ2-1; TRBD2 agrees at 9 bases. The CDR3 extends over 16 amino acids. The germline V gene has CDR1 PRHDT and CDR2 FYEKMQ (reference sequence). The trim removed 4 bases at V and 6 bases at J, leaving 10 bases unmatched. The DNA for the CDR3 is TGTGCCAGCAGCTCCCTTTCGGCGGGGGGGTTCAATGAGCAGTTCTTC. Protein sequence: CASSSLSAGGFNEQFF.

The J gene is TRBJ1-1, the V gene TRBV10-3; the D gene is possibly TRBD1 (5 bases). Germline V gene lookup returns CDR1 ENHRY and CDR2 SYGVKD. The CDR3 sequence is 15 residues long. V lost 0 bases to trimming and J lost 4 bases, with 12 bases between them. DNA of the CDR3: TGTGCCATCAGTGAGTCTATCGTGGGGGGCACTGAAGCTTTCTTT. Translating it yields CAISESIVGGTEAFF.

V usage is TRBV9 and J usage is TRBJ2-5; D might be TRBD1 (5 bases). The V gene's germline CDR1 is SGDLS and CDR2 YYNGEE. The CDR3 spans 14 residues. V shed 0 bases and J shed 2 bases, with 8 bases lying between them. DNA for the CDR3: TGTGCCAGCAGCGTAGGGGGCCCACAAGAGACCCAGTACTTC. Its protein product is CASSVGGPQETQYF.

The CDR3, as DNA: TGCAGCGTTGAAGGGTCGGGGACAGGGGAGGGTGAAGGGGAGCTGTTTTTT. This codes for CSVEGSGTGEGEGELFF. The V and J genes are TRBV29-1 and TRBJ2-2; 10 nucleotides align to TRBD1. V shed 1 base, J shed 8 bases, and the junction held 13 bases outside the gene matches. The CDR3 extends over 17 amino acids. Germline lookup yields CDR1 SQVTM and CDR2 ANQGSEA.

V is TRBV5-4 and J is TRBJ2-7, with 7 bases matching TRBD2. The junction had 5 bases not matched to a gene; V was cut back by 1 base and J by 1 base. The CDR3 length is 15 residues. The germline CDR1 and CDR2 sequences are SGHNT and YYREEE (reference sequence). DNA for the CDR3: TGTGCCAGCAGCTTGCGGCGGGGGATATCCTACGAGCAGTACTTC. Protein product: CASSLRRGISYEQYF.

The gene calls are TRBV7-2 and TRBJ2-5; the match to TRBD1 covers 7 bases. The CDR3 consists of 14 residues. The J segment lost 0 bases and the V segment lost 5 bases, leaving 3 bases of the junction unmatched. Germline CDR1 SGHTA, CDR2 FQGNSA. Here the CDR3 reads CASSQQGYQETQYF. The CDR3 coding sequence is TGTGCCAGCAGCCAACAGGGGTACCAAGAGACCCAGTACTTC.

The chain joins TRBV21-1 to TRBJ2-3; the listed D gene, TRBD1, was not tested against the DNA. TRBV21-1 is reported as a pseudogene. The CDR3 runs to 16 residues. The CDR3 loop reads CASSKPGQGRTDTQYF. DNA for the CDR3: TGTGCCAGCAGCAAACCGGGACAGGGACGTACAGATACGCAGTATTTT.